The present entry profiles one T cell receptor (beta chain) with its context. Its antigen is unidentified. The data originate from a study of shared clonotypes between healthy human individuals. Findings and limits, study-wide: Genetic and exposure-history diversity was limited by the few donors.

Those who donated, Caucasian adults without exception, all lived in Nashville, Tennessee. Assay: immunoSEQ multiplex PCR; the TCRdb copy retains only in-frame clones and omits some. This table holds 950,000 to 1,100,000 clones, roughly 80% found once. Germline-derived CDR1 and CDR2 are LNHDA and SQIVND (reference sequence). Deletions cut 5 bases from V and 4 bases from J, with 9 bases between. The length of the CDR3 is 14 residues. This clonotype originated in a man aged 18 to 29 in good health. The chain recombines TRBV19 with TRBJ1-6, with D possibly TRBD1 on 6 matching bases. Sequenced material: memory CD4+ T cells sorted from blood. As for subset: CD45RA-negative fraction. CDR3 sequence: CASSLTGYNSPLHF. CDR3 DNA sequence: TGTGCCAGTAGTCTAACAGGGTATAATTCACCCCTCCACTTT.